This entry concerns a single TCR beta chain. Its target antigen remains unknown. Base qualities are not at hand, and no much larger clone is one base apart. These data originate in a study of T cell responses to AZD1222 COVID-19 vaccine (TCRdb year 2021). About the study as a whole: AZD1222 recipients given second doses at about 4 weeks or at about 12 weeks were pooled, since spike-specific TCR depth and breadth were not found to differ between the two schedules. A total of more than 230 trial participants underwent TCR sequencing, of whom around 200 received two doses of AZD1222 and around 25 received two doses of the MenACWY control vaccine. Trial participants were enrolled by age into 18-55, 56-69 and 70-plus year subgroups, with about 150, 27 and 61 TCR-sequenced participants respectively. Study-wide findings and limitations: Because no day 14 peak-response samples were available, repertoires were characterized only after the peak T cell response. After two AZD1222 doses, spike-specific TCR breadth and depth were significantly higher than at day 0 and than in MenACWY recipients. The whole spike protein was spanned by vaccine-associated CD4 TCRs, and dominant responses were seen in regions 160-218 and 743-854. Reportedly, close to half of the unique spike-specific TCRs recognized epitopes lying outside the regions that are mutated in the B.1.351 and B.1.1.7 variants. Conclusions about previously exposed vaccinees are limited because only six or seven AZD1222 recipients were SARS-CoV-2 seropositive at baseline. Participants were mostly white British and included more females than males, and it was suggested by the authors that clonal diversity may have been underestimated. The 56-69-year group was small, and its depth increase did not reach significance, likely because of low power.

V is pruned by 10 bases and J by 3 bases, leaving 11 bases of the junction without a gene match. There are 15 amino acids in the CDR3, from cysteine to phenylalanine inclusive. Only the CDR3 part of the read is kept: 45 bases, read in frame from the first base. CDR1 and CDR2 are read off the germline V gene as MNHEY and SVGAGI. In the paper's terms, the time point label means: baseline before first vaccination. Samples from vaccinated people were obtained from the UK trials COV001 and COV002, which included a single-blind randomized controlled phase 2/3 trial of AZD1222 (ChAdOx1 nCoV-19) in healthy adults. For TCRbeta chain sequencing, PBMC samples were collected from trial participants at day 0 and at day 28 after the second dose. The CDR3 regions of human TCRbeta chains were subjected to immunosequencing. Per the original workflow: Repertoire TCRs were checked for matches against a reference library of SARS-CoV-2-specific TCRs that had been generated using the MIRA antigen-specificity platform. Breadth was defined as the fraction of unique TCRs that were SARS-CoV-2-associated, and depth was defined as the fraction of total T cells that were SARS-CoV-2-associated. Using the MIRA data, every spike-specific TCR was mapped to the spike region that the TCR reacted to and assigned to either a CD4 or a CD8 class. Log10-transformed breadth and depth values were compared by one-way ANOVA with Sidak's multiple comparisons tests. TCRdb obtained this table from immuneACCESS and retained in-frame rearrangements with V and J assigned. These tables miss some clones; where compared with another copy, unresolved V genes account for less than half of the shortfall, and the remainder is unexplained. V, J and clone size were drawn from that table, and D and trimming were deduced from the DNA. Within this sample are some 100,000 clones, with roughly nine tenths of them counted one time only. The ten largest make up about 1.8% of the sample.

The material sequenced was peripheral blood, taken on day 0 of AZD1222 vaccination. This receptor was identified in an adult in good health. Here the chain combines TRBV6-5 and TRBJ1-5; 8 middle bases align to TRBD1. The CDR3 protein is CATRGTGHLNQPQHF. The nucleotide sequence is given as TGTGCCACCAGGGGGACAGGCCACCTCAATCAGCCCCAGCATTTT.